This T cell receptor (beta chain) originates from a study of immune evolution from preneoplasia to lung adenocarcinoma. Trimming took 4 bases from V and 6 from J; bases not matched to a gene: 9. Germline assignment: CDR1 SGDLS and CDR2 YYNGEE. This CDR3 is built from 15 residues. Using immunoSEQ multiplex PCR, the repertoire was profiled, and TCRdb retains in-frame clones only, with some absent. Here the sample spans about 8,200 clones, around 84% being singletons. The specimen was FFPE adjacent normal lung tissue. This receptor was taken from a person between 65 and 79 years old with lung adenocarcinoma. The chain is built from TRBV9 and TRBJ2-2; 7 bases agree with TRBD2. The CDR3 DNA sequence: TGTGCCAGCAGCTTCCGGGAGGTCGGCGCCGGGGAGCTGTTTTTT. Protein: CASSFREVGAGELFF.